This T cell receptor (beta chain) stems from a study of control samples from healthy donors and cancer patients. The ends lost 6 bases at V and 6 bases at J; junction bases unmatched: 13. CDR3 length equals 17 residues. Germline CDR1 and CDR2: MDHEN and SYDVKM. The method was immunoSEQ multiplex PCR; TCRdb's version includes in-frame clones alone and lacks a portion of them. The repertoire holds nearly 200,000 clones, with 91% as singletons. This TCR was sampled from a young man in good health. The chain employs TRBV28 and TRBJ2-1, with 11 nucleotides matching TRBD2. The source material was blood. In DNA, the CDR3 is TGTGCCAGCAGCAACCTATACGGGCTAGCGGGGGGCAATGAGCAGTTCTTC. Encoded protein: CASSNLYGLAGGNEQFF.